What follows describes a single T cell receptor beta chain. Its matching antigen is unknown. The data originate from a study of monozygotic twins with inflammatory bowel disease. The UMIs contained a 6-nucleotide sample barcode. They were added by template switching during cDNA synthesis. From its re-call of the 5' RACE reads, TCRdb lists each CDR3 protein once, without DNA. Recorded for this sample: 440,000 or so distinct CDR3 sequences. The study, taken as a whole, reports: Data gave no support to a single strong signal or clonotype associated with IBD.

The V gene's germline CDR1 is LNHDA and CDR2 SQIVND (reference sequence). The CDR3 runs 14 residues. This sequence originates from a human donor with ulcerative colitis or Crohn's disease, or a healthy co-twin of an affected twin (not recorded which). Sequenced sample: blood. The chain recombines TRBV19 with TRBJ2-7. CDR3 sequence: CASSIVHSSYEQYF.